This T cell receptor beta chain was captured by sequencing in a study of CD8 T cells in Susac syndrome. About this clonotype itself: No antigen is known for it.

Random-hexamer reverse transcription was applied to roughly 0.5 to 1 ug RNA. TCRdb used MiXCR to reprocess the immunoSEQ multiplex PCR reads, holding one entry per CDR3 protein. The sample records 190,000 or so distinct CDR3 sequences, 90% to 95% being singletons. Trimming removed 4 bases from V and 7 bases from J; junction bases left unmatched: 7. There are 14 residues in the CDR3. Germline CDR1 and CDR2: LGHDT and YNNKEL (reference sequence). Study observations and caveats: That the number of individuals in its TCR sequencing and HLA analysis was relatively small was acknowledged by the study.

The multiple sclerosis control group consisted of treatment-naive patients whose relapsing-remitting disease, which was either stable or active, fulfilled revised McDonald criteria. The chain carries TRBV3-1 and TRBJ2-4; 7 nucleotides align to TRBD1. The TCR was taken from a human donor with multiple sclerosis. Material: CD4+ T cells from PBMCs. CDR3 nucleotide sequence: TGTGCCAGCAGCCCTTCCGGGACAGACAACATTCAGTACTTC. Protein product: CASSPSGTDNIQYF.